Following are 30 T cell receptor beta chains from one sample sequenced in a study of shared T cell receptors in the human thymus (dated by TCRdb to about 2021). Libraries were constructed by the immunoSEQ multiplex PCR assay. Here the immuneACCESS table is served through TCRdb, limited to in-frame sequences with V and J called. Missing clones are a known gap in these copies; in checked studies unresolved V genes cover under half, and the rest lacks a known reason. The sample table contains hundreds of thousands of clones; only one count was recorded for 85% to 90% of them. Approximately 0.011% of the sample goes to the ten largest clones. The same data also went into a second study, on human thymus T cells.

The specimen sequenced was thymocytes. Receptors were obtained from a boy younger than two with a congenital heart defect. Donor details come from another sample of the same person, matched by shared clones.

The chain couples TRBV27 to TRBJ2-4, with 8 bases lining up with TRBD1. The CDR3 runs 17 residues. Germline V gives CDR1 MNHEY, CDR2 SMNVEV (reference sequence). V gave up 8 bases and J gave up 0 bases; unmatched junction bases: 12. As DNA, the CDR3 is TGTGCCAGCCGACCACCACAGGGGGTTGAAGCCAAAAACATTCAGTACTTC. The encoded protein is CASRPPQGVEAKNIQYF.

In nucleotides, the CDR3 is TGTGCCAGCAGCTTACGGATGTGGTCTAGCGGGGATAACAATGAGCAGTTCTTC. Its translation is CASSLRMWSSGDNNEQFF. The V call is TRBV11-3, the J call TRBJ2-1; 9 bases fit TRBD2. This CDR3 is built from 18 residues. After removal of 2 bases from V and 5 bases from J, the junction contained 13 bases not matched to a gene. The germline CDR1 and CDR2 sequences are SGHNT and YENEEA.

This chain joins TRBV16 and TRBJ2-1; possibly TRBD1 for D (5 bases). The germline V gene encodes CDR1 KGHSY and CDR2 FQNENV. The CDR3 has 15 residues. Trimming pared 4 bases from V and 3 bases from J, leaving 13 bases between. The CDR3 protein is CASSLTVSYYNEQFF. CDR3 in DNA: TGTGCCAGCAGCCTGACAGTTTCCTACTACAATGAGCAGTTCTTC.

This clone was recorded only once. V and J are TRBV30 and TRBJ2-7; perhaps TRBD1 as D (6 bases). Looked up from germline, CDR1 is GTSNPN and CDR2 is SVGIG (reference sequence). The CDR3 is 12 amino acids. Trimming stripped 0 bases from V and 7 bases from J, with 10 bases between. CDR3 amino acids: CAWSVRGSEQYF. DNA for the CDR3: TGTGCCTGGAGTGTAAGGGGGAGTGAGCAGTACTTC.

This clone was seen once. This chain connects TRBV27 to TRBJ2-3; TRBD2 agrees at 8 bases. The trim removed 2 bases at V and 3 bases at J, leaving 4 bases unmatched. Germline V lookup: CDR1 MNHEY, CDR2 SMNVEV (reference sequence). CDR3 length equals 15 residues. Written as DNA, the CDR3 is TGTGCCAGCAGTTTAACCGGGAGGGTGACAGATACGCAGTATTTT. Translation: CASSLTGRVTDTQYF.

V usage is TRBV27 and J usage is TRBJ2-7; TRBD2 agrees at 13 bases. CDR3 length equals 15 residues. Trimming at V came to 5 bases and at J to 7 bases, leaving 8 bases not matched to a gene. Germline V gives CDR1 MNHEY, CDR2 SMNVEV (reference sequence). The CDR3 DNA sequence: TGTGCCAGCAGTCCAACTAGCGGGAGGGCGAAAGAGCAGTACTTC. Translation gives CASSPTSGRAKEQYF.

The rearrangement joins TRBV20-1 to TRBJ1-1; no firm D call. The germline CDR1 and CDR2 sequences are DFQATT and SNEGSKA (reference sequence). The CDR3 spans 8 residues. The chain's CDR3 is CRSSEAFF. CDR3 coding DNA: TGCAGATCATCTGAAGCTTTCTTT.

In this sample, this clone turned up once. The rearrangement joins TRBV4-1 to TRBJ1-1; D not certain. CDR3 length equals 16 residues. The V gene lost 2 bases and the J gene lost 4 bases, with 17 bases spanning the gap. CDR1 and CDR2 (germline): MGHRA, YSYEKL. The DNA of the CDR3 is TGCGCCAGCAGCCAACCTTACGACACGCTGGCCACTGAAGCTTTCTTT. It translates to CASSQPYDTLATEAFF.

The chain recombines TRBV12-5 with TRBJ2-7; 7 bases match TRBD2. V gave up 0 bases and J gave up 6 bases; unmatched junction bases: 17. The CDR3 contains 18 residues. Germline V gene data show CDR1 as LGHNT and CDR2 as FRNRAP. In DNA, the CDR3 is TGTGCTAGTGGTTTGGTACGGTTTCTCGAGGGAGGGCCCGCCGAGCAGTACTTC. Encoded protein: CASGLVRFLEGGPAEQYF.

The CDR3 region has the DNA TGTGCCAGTAGTCCCCTCCCTACCCAAACCTACAATGAGCAGTTCTTC. It encodes CASSPLPTQTYNEQFF. V usage is TRBV19 and J usage is TRBJ2-1; the D is unclear. The CDR3 is made up of 16 amino acids. CDR1 and CDR2 from the germline V gene are LNHDA and SQIVND (reference sequence). With 5 bases removed from V and 2 bases from J, the gap between germline ends came to 16 bases.

The chain is built from TRBV7-9 and TRBJ2-1, with 15 nucleotides matching TRBD2. The J segment lost 12 bases and the V segment lost 5 bases, leaving 17 bases of the junction unmatched. The CDR3 consists of 18 residues. Germline loops: CDR1 SEHNR, CDR2 FQNEAQ (reference sequence). CDR3 nucleotides: TGTGCCAGCAGCCCCCCGTTGGGCAGGACTAGCGGGAGGGGGGGGCAGTTCTTC. This encodes CASSPPLGRTSGRGGQFF.

V and J are TRBV7-2 and TRBJ2-7; 13 bases match TRBD2. This CDR3 is 16 amino acids long. J lost 0 bases, V lost 3 bases, and 2 bases had no gene match. Germline loops: CDR1 SGHTA, CDR2 FQGNSA. The CDR3 DNA reads TGTGCCAGCAGCTTGGGACTAGCGGGGAACTCCTACGAGCAGTACTTC. As protein: CASSLGLAGNSYEQYF.

This clone was counted only a few times. The chain recombines TRBV5-6 with TRBJ1-3; D call uncertain. The CDR3 loop spans 15 amino acids. V was clipped by 1 base and J by 0 bases, with 8 bases between them. Germline loops: CDR1 SGHDT, CDR2 YYEEEE. This CDR3 is CASSLSRYSGNTIYF. The CDR3 DNA is TGTGCCAGCAGCTTGAGCAGGTACTCTGGAAACACCATATATTTT. Full variable domain (outside the CDR3, taken from reference TRBV5-6 and TRBJ1-3): DAGVTQSPTHLIKTRGQQVTLRCSPKSGHDTVSWYQQALGQGPQFIFQYYEEEERQRGNFPDRFSGHQFPNYSSELNVNALLLGDSALYLCASSLSRYSGNTIYFGEGSWLTVV.

V gene TRBV6-6 combines with J gene TRBJ1-5; D possibly corresponds to TRBD1 (5 bases). Germline V gene sequence: CDR1 MNHNY, CDR2 SVGAGI (reference sequence). The CDR3 runs to 14 residues. Trimming stripped 6 bases from V and 8 bases from J, with 17 bases between. The CDR3 region has the DNA TGTGCCAGCAGCCCCGGGACTGAACGGGAGCCCCAGCATTTT. Residues: CASSPGTEREPQHF.

This clone was detected a few times. This sequence joins TRBV5-4 and TRBJ1-5, with D perhaps TRBD1 (5 bases). The CDR3 has 13 residues. CDR1 and CDR2 (germline): SGHNT, YYREEE (reference sequence). V was clipped by 4 bases and J by 4 bases, with 9 bases between them. Here the CDR3 DNA reads TGTGCCAGCAGCCGAGGGACTAATCAGCCCCAGCATTTT. Amino acids: CASSRGTNQPQHF.

This rearrangement joins TRBV5-5 to TRBJ2-7, with 10 nucleotides matching TRBD2. CDR3 length equals 18 residues. V trimming: 2 bases; J trimming: 0 bases; junction bases outside the gene matches: 11. The germline V gene encodes CDR1 SGHKS and CDR2 YYEKEE (reference sequence). CDR3 nucleotides: TGTGCCAGCAGCTTTACTGGTACTAGCGGGATCCGCTCCTACGAGCAGTACTTC. Translating it yields CASSFTGTSGIRSYEQYF.

The rearrangement links TRBV5-1 to TRBJ1-4; D call uncertain. The CDR3 is 15 amino acids. Germline assignment: CDR1 SGHRS and CDR2 YFSETQ. Trimming took off 0 bases at V and 0 bases at J, with 6 bases between the two ends. CDR3 in amino acids: CASSLALSTNEKLFF. The CDR3 region has the DNA TGCGCCAGCAGCTTGGCCCTTTCAACTAATGAAAAACTGTTTTTT.

The V and J genes are TRBV11-2 and TRBJ2-2, with 9 bases matching TRBD2. CDR1 and CDR2 (germline): SGHAT, FQNNGV. The CDR3 has 15 residues. V shed 9 bases, J shed 5 bases, and the junction held 10 bases outside the gene matches. CDR3: CASFLAGGKTGELFF. The CDR3 coding sequence is TGTGCCAGTTTCTTGGCGGGAGGGAAAACCGGGGAGCTGTTTTTT.

The CDR3 loop is CASMAGGFYGYTF. The CDR3 DNA is TGTGCCAGCATGGCGGGGGGCTTCTATGGCTACACCTTC. The chain combines TRBV2 with TRBJ1-2; tentatively, D is TRBD1 (6 bases). Trimming removed 7 bases from V and 4 bases from J, with 13 bases in between. In germline, CDR1 is SNHLY, CDR2 FYNNEI. The CDR3 covers 13 residues.

The J gene is TRBJ2-1, the V gene TRBV14, with 10 bases lining up with TRBD2. This CDR3 contains 19 residues. CDR1 and CDR2 from the germline V gene are SGHDN and FVKESK. The V and J ends lost 0 bases and 2 bases, in that order; junction bases with no gene match: 10. The CDR3 loop is CASSQEVCLSGRPYNEQFF. The CDR3 DNA sequence: TGTGCCAGCAGCCAAGAAGTTTGTCTTAGCGGGAGGCCCTACAATGAGCAGTTCTTC.

V usage is TRBV9 and J usage is TRBJ2-7; D may be TRBD1 (6 bases). V lost 2 bases and J lost 0, with 12 bases in between. Germline V gives CDR1 SGDLS, CDR2 YYNGEE. The CDR3 contains 15 residues. The DNA for the CDR3 is TGTGCCAGCAGCGTTGGACAGTTGACCTCCTACGAGCAGTACTTC. It is translated as CASSVGQLTSYEQYF.

The chain links TRBV28 to TRBJ2-6, with 11 bases identical to TRBD1. This CDR3 has 17 residues. Germline V gene data show CDR1 as MDHEN and CDR2 as SYDVKM. Trimming at V came to 4 bases and at J to 0 bases, leaving 2 bases not matched to a gene. The CDR3 nucleotides are TGTGCCAGCAGTTCCGGGACAGGGGGCTCTGGGGCCAACGTCCTGACTTTC. It specifies CASSSGTGGSGANVLTF.

The chain has TRBV18 and TRBJ2-7; 7 bases agree with TRBD1. Germline assignment: CDR1 KGHSH and CDR2 LQKENI. The V and J ends lost 6 bases and 9 bases, in that order; junction bases with no gene match: 17. This CDR3 is 15 amino acids long. This CDR3 is CASSPSLDRPQGQYF. The CDR3, as DNA: TGTGCCAGCTCCCCTTCCCTGGACAGGCCGCAGGGGCAGTACTTC. The variable domain in full, completed from reference TRBV18 and TRBJ2-7, reads NAGVMQNPRHLVRRRGQEARLRCSPMKGHSHVYWYRQLPEEGLKFMVYLQKENIIDESGMPKERFSAEFPKEGPSILRIQQVVRGDSAAYFCASSPSLDRPQGQYFGPGTRLTVT.

V is TRBV11-2 and J is TRBJ1-5; possible D gene TRBD1, 6 bases. This CDR3 region has 15 residues. V was shortened by 5 bases and J by 4 bases, with 15 bases between the two germline ends. Germline CDR1 and CDR2: SGHAT and FQNNGV. The DNA for the CDR3 is TGTGCCAGCAGCGAAAGGACAGCTCCTAATCAGCCCCAGCATTTT. Translation gives CASSERTAPNQPQHF.

This chain connects TRBV10-3 to TRBJ2-1; 10 nucleotides line up with TRBD2. Trimming cost V 5 bases and J 7 bases; bases outside gene matches: 11. The length of the CDR3 is 16 residues. Germline V gene sequence: CDR1 ENHRY, CDR2 SYGVKD. The CDR3 loop reads CAISPLSGRAVNEQFF. The CDR3 region has the DNA TGTGCCATCAGTCCCCTGAGCGGGAGGGCGGTGAATGAGCAGTTCTTC.

The J gene is TRBJ1-5, the V gene TRBV27; D is uncertain. The CDR3 runs 14 residues. Trimming stripped 6 bases from V and 6 bases from J, with 15 bases between. Germline V gene lookup returns CDR1 MNHEY and CDR2 SMNVEV (reference sequence). The CDR3 sequence is CASSATHLGQPQHF. The CDR3 DNA sequence: TGTGCCAGCAGCGCCACCCATCTCGGTCAGCCCCAGCATTTT.

J is TRBJ1-1 and V is TRBV18, with D possibly being TRBD1 (5 bases). V was shortened by 3 bases and J by 8 bases, with 16 bases between the two germline ends. The V gene's germline CDR1 is KGHSH and CDR2 LQKENI. The CDR3 covers 14 residues. CDR3 coding DNA: TGTGCCAGCTCACCCCCTTCGGGGAGGGGAGAAGCTTTCTTT. It specifies CASSPPSGRGEAFF.

The J gene is TRBJ2-1, the V gene TRBV7-9, with 7 positions matching TRBD1. In germline, CDR1 is SEHNR, CDR2 FQNEAQ (reference sequence). The CDR3 consists of 19 residues. With V trimmed by 1 base and J by 4 bases, 16 bases remained unmatched. The CDR3 here is CASSLGPGTVLPLYNEQFF. In DNA, the CDR3 is TGTGCCAGCAGCTTAGGCCCAGGGACAGTTCTCCCCCTGTACAATGAGCAGTTCTTC.

In this sample, this clone turned up once. The chain uses TRBV30 and TRBJ2-4; 11 bases are shared with TRBD2. CDR3 length: 18 amino acids. With 3 bases clipped from V and 0 bases from J, the junction kept 10 bases outside the gene matches. From germline, CDR1 is GTSNPN and CDR2 SVGIG (reference sequence). CDR3 residues: CAWRINSGRGEAKNIQYF. In DNA form, the CDR3 reads TGTGCCTGGAGAATTAATAGCGGGAGGGGGGAAGCCAAAAACATTCAGTACTTC.

This clone was detected a few times. The genes are TRBV10-3 and TRBJ2-7, with 7 positions matching TRBD2. The CDR3 runs 13 residues. CDR1 ENHRY and CDR2 SYGVKD come from the germline V gene. The J segment lost 6 bases and the V segment lost 0 bases, leaving 2 bases of the junction unmatched. The CDR3, as DNA: TGTGCCATCAGTGAGTCGGGGGGGGGCGAGCAGTACTTC. The encoded protein is CAISESGGGEQYF.